These 12 T cell receptor beta chains were sequenced from one sample in a study of cytomegalovirus exposure and HLA in healthy donors. PCR employed 60 Vbeta and 13 Jbeta primers. The method was immunoSEQ multiplex PCR; TCRdb's version includes in-frame clones alone and lacks a portion of them. The profile shows around 120,000 clones, roughly four fifths of them singletons. Specimen: PBMCs. These TCRs come from a boy aged 2 to 10 in good health and CMV-seronegative.

V and J are TRBV9 and TRBJ2-7; D perhaps matches TRBD1 (5 bases). The CDR3 length is 15 residues. The germline V gene has CDR1 SGDLS and CDR2 YYNGEE. V was shortened by 7 bases and J by 2 bases, with 19 bases between the two germline ends. The CDR3 reads CASQRHPQGTYEQYF. The DNA for the CDR3 is TGTGCCAGCCAACGACATCCGCAGGGAACCTACGAGCAGTACTTC. Full variable domain (outside the CDR3, taken from reference TRBV9 and TRBJ2-7): DSGVTQTPKHLITATGQRVTLRCSPRSGDLSVYWYQQSLDQGLQFLIQYYNGEERAKGNILERFSAQQFPDLHSELNLSSLELGDSALYFCASQRHPQGTYEQYFGPGTRLTVT.

A word on this clone: One junction end disagrees with the germline gene, perhaps due to a read error. The chain employs TRBV7-9 and TRBJ2-2, with 8 bases matching TRBD1. The CDR3 loop spans 15 amino acids. Germline V lookup: CDR1 SEHNR, CDR2 FQNEAQ (reference sequence). CDR3 sequence: CSSSPRTGRTGELFF. CDR3 sequence (DNA): TGTTCCAGCAGCCCACGGACAGGGCGCACCGGGGAGCTGTTTTTT.

This clone was counted only a few times. This chain links TRBV4-1 with TRBJ1-1; 11 bases line up with TRBD1. The CDR3 is 14 amino acids. After removal of 8 bases from V and 6 bases from J, the junction contained 8 bases not matched to a gene. The germline V gene encodes CDR1 MGHRA and CDR2 YSYEKL. The DNA of the CDR3 is TGCGCCAGCTCGGACAGGGGGCGACTGGCTGAAGCTTTCTTT. It yields the protein CASSDRGRLAEAFF.

The table lists this clone with a count of one. V and J are TRBV6-1 and TRBJ1-2; D might be TRBD1 (5 bases). Looked up from germline, CDR1 is MNHNS and CDR2 is SASEGT. The CDR3 runs to 12 residues. Trimming stripped 6 bases from V and 8 bases from J, with 13 bases between. CDR3 sequence: CASSYAGGGYTF. CDR3 DNA: TGTGCCAGCAGCTATGCGGGGGGAGGCTACACCTTC.

The V gene is TRBV7-2, the J gene TRBJ2-1; 10 positions agree with TRBD2. This CDR3 contains 15 residues. The germline gives CDR1 SGHTA, CDR2 FQGNSA. V shed 4 bases and J 16 bases; nucleotides not matched to a gene: 16. DNA for the CDR3: TGTGCCAGCAGCTGGGAGCCAGGCCTAGCGGGAGAGTATTTCTTC. Translation: CASSWEPGLAGEYFF.

The gene calls are TRBV30 and TRBJ2-1, with D perhaps TRBD1 (6 bases). The CDR3 runs 13 residues. Germline CDR1 is GTSNPN and CDR2 is SVGIG (reference sequence). Between the trimmed V and J ends, which lost 1 base and 7 bases, there was a span of 11 bases. The CDR3 nucleotides read TGTGCCTGGAGTGGGGGACATACAAATGAGCAGTTCTTC. Encoded protein: CAWSGGHTNEQFF.

The gene calls are TRBV30 and TRBJ2-7; TRBD1 agrees at 7 bases. The CDR3 sequence is 15 residues long. The V and J ends lost 2 bases and 0 bases, in that order; junction bases with no gene match: 7. Germline V gene lookup returns CDR1 GTSNPN and CDR2 SVGIG (reference sequence). The CDR3 region is CAWSPPGQSSYEQYF. The CDR3, as DNA: TGTGCCTGGAGTCCCCCGGGACAGAGCTCCTACGAGCAGTACTTC.

The rearrangement uses TRBV6-1 and TRBJ2-3; 12 bases line up with TRBD2. There are 15 residues in the CDR3. V was pared by 5 bases and J by 5 bases, with 5 bases of the junction left unmatched. Germline lookup yields CDR1 MNHNS and CDR2 SASEGT. The CDR3 loop is CASSTTSGGRDTQYF. The CDR3 DNA follows: TGTGCCAGCAGTACGACTAGCGGGGGCCGAGATACGCAGTATTTT.

This sequence joins TRBV7-9 and TRBJ1-4; TRBD1 agrees at 9 bases. The V gene end was trimmed by 5 bases and the J gene end by 8 bases; junction bases not matched to a gene: 12. The CDR3 is 16 amino acids. The germline V gene has CDR1 SEHNR and CDR2 FQNEAQ (reference sequence). The DNA for the CDR3 is TGTGCCAGCAGCGCTACCGGGTGGGACAGGGTCGAAAAACTGTTTTTT. It yields the protein CASSATGWDRVEKLFF.

The chain joins TRBV30 to TRBJ1-1, with 8 bases fitting TRBD1. V was clipped by 0 bases and J by 9 bases; unmatched bases: 6. Germline V lookup: CDR1 GTSNPN, CDR2 SVGIG (reference sequence). There are 13 residues in the CDR3. The CDR3 coding sequence is TGTGCCTGGAGTGTAACAGGGGGATGGAAAGCTTTCTTT. Encoded protein: CAWSVTGGWKAFF.

The chain recombines TRBV13 with TRBJ1-1, with D tentatively TRBD1 (5 bases). This CDR3 is 12 amino acids long. The germline CDR1 and CDR2 sequences are PRHDT and FYEKMQ (reference sequence). Trimming took 10 bases from V and 4 from J, leaving 13 bases between them. The CDR3 here is CATLRGVTEAFF. The CDR3 coding sequence is TGTGCCACCCTGCGGGGGGTCACTGAAGCTTTCTTT.

This clone was seen a few times. The chain combines TRBV4-3 with TRBJ1-4, with a tentative D call TRBD1 (5 bases). Germline-derived CDR1 and CDR2 are LGHNA and YSLEER. V was pared by 3 bases and J by 3 bases, with 11 bases between. The CDR3 totals 15 residues. The CDR3 DNA sequence: TGCGCCAGCAGCCACCCAGGGAGGTCTAATGAAAAACTGTTTTTT. Its protein is CASSHPGRSNEKLFF.